One TCR beta chain is described in this entry. This clonotype has just a few counts. Its antigen target is currently unknown. The input lacks base qualities; no much larger clone sits a single base away. This record comes from a study of regulatory T cells in long-lasting Graves disease (dated by TCRdb to 2020 to 2022). Describing the broader study: Persistent Graves' disease was defined as persistently positive TSH receptor autoantibodies together with antithyroid drug treatment for over 5 years. This study used TCR sequencing and RNA sequencing of peripheral blood to compare persistent Graves' disease patients against newly diagnosed Graves' disease patients. The study was registered as a clinical trial and conducted in China. A total of about 35 samples underwent TCR sequencing, from about 13 patients with persistent Graves' disease and 20 patients with newly diagnosed Graves' disease. In the clinical cohort, patients with persistent Graves' disease had used antithyroid drugs for an average of about 10 years. The investigation overall reported the following: A larger number of public clonotypes was shared among persistent patients (around 2,700) than among newly diagnosed patients (approximately 1,000). The small sample size was acknowledged by the authors as a limitation that may reduce accuracy. Persistent Graves' disease patients showed lower TCR Shannon entropy and fewer highly expanded clones than newly diagnosed patients, suggesting clonal expansion. Peripheral blood alone was examined, since thyroid tissue, which constituted the primary lesion, could not be accessed. Only the TCR beta chain was sequenced and analyzed.

The protocol used for the library was multiplex PCR. The instrument given in TCRdb is Illumina HiSeq 4000. iRepertoire HTBI primers and Arm-PCR amplification of CDR3 regions were used to construct TCR beta libraries. Before sequencing, the PCR products underwent gel purification. As for the authors' bioinformatics: A total of around 59 TRBV and under 15 TRBJ segments were identified across samples and were used for gene usage analysis of CDR3 amino acid clonotypes. COPE and FqMerger were used to merge the filtered high-quality paired reads into contigs. BLAST was used to align contigs to IMGT TRBV, TRBD and TRBJ reference genes, and CDR3 was defined according to IMGT. Any clonotype with a frequency above 0.1% was counted as a highly expanded clone. Shannon entropy served as the measure of repertoire diversity, while the Gini coefficient captured V-J evenness. Public clonotypes were defined as clonotypes shared by more than one individual. The public reads were quality trimmed at Q25 with fastp and then assembled into clones with MiXCR by TCRdb, keeping productive beta chains. Rows matching on CDR3 protein sequence are summarized as one entry with the most common DNA and genes. TCRdb's processing, not the authors', yielded these V and J calls. The sample table contains some 430,000 distinct CDR3 sequences; only one count was recorded for 20% to 25% of them. The ten largest clones capture about 6.6% of the sample.

The time point label, as the study defines it: persistent/refractory GD, antithyroid drugs over 5 years with positive TRAb. For both TCR sequencing and RNA sequencing, RNA was extracted from PBMCs in TRIzol. Graves' disease was diagnosed according to American Thyroid Association guidelines. Recruitment of patients was carried out at an endocrinology department in Xi'an, China. From each patient, around 8.3 milliliters of peripheral blood was collected into an EDTA anticoagulant tube. PBMCs were isolated by Ficoll Paque Plus density gradient separation without further T cell sorting. An Agilent 2100 Bioanalyzer and agarose gel were used to check RNA quality, while a NanoDrop 2000 measured RNA concentration. This TCR derives from a female donor with Graves disease. The sequencing used peripheral blood mononuclear cells (PBMCs), collected when the disease was refractory, from a patient treated with antithyroid drugs.

The DNA sequence reads TGTGCCAGCAGCTTACGTGGACAGGTCACTGGAAACACCATATATTTT. Translated, it reads CASSLRGQVTGNTIYF. This chain is built from TRBV11-2 and TRBJ1-3; TRBD1 aligns with 7 central bases. Sequences SGHAT (CDR1) and FQNNGV (CDR2) are obtained from the germline V gene. Clipping removes 2 bases from V and 2 bases from J, with 6 as the unmatched junction base count. Its CDR3 holds 16 amino acids, cysteine through phenylalanine. The kept DNA is CDR3 alone, 48 bases in frame from the first base.